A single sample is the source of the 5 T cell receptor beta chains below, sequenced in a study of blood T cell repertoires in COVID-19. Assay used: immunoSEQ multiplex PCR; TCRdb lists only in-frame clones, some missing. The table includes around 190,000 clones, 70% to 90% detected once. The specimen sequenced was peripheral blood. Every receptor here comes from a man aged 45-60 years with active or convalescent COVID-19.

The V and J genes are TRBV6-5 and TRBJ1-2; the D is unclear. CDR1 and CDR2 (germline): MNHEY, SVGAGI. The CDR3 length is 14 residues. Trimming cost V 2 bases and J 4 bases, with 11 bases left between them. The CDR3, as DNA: TGTGCCAGCAGTTACGCCCTGACACGCTATGGCTACACCTTC. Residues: CASSYALTRYGYTF.

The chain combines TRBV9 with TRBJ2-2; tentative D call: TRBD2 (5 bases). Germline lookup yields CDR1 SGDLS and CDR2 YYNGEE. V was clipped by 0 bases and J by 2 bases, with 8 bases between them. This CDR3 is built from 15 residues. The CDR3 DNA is TGTGCCAGCAGCGTAGGAGGGTATAACACCGGGGAGCTGTTTTTT. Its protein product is CASSVGGYNTGELFF.

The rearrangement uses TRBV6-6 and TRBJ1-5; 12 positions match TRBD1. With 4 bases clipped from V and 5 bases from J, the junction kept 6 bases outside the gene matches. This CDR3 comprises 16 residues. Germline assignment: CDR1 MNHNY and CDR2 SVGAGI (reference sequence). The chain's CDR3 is CASSSGQGASYQPQHF. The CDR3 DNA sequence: TGTGCCAGCAGTTCGGGACAGGGGGCATCGTATCAGCCCCAGCATTTT.

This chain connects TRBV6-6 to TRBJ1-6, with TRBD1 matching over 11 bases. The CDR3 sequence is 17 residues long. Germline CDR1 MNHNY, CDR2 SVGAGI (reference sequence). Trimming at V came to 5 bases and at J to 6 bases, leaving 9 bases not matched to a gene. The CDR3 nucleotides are TGTGCCAGCAGTCGGGACAGGGGGGAGGTGAGTAATTCACCCCTCCACTTT. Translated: CASSRDRGEVSNSPLHF.

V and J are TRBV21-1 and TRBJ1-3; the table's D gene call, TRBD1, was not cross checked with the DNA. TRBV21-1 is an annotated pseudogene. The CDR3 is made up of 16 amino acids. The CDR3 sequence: CARGLMFRGPGNTIYF. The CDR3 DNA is TGTGCCAGGGGACTTATGTTCAGGGGGCCTGGAAACACCATATATTTT.